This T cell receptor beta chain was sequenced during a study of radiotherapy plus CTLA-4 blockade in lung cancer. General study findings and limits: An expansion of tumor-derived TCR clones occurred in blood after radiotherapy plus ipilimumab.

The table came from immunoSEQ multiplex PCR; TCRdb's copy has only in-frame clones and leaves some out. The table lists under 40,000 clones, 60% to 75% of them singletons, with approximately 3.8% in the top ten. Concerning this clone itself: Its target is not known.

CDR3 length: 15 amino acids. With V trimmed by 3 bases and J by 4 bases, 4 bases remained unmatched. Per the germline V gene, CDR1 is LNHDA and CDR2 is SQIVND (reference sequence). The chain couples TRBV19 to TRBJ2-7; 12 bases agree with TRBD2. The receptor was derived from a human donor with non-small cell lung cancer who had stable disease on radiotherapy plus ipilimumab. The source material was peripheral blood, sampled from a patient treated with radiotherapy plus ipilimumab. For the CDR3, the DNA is TGTGCCAGTAGTATCCTAACTAGCGGGAGGTACGAGCAGTACTTC. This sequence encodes CASSILTSGRYEQYF. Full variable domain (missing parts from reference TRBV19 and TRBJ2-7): DGGITQSPKYLFRKEGQNVTLSCEQNLNHDAMYWYRQDPGQGLRLIYYSQIVNDFQKGDIAEGYSVSREKKESFPLTVTSAQKNPTAFYLCASSILTSGRYEQYFGPGTRLTVT.